This entry lists 6 T cell receptor beta chains sequenced from one sample in a study of blood T cell repertoires in COVID-19 (dated by TCRdb to the early 2020s). Library construction relied on the immunoSEQ multiplex PCR assay. Entries here come from immuneACCESS through TCRdb and include only in-frame sequences with V and J called. Some clones fail to appear in such tables; in the studies checked, an unresolved V gene covers under half of the shortfall, and the cause of the remainder is unknown. Within this sample are 200,000 or so clones, with about nine tenths of them counted one time only. About 2.5% of the sample lies in the top ten. Sequencing was done on a sample of peripheral blood. The origin of the receptors is a man younger than 40 with COVID-19, enrolled during active disease.

This clone was found once. The V and J genes are TRBV28 and TRBJ1-2; 7 nucleotides line up with TRBD1. The CDR3 length is 12 residues. Germline-derived CDR1 and CDR2 are MDHEN and SYDVKM. The V gene end was trimmed by 6 bases and the J gene end by 5 bases; junction bases not matched to a gene: 3. CDR3 residues: CASRARGYGYTF. The CDR3 bases are TGTGCCAGCAGGGCCAGGGGGTATGGCTACACCTTC.

The gene calls are TRBV5-6 and TRBJ2-1; TRBD1 agrees at 9 bases. This CDR3 region has 16 residues. V was clipped by 0 bases and J by 0 bases; unmatched bases: 1. Germline CDR1 SGHDT, CDR2 YYEEEE. The CDR3 region is CASSLGTGDSYNEQFF. As DNA, the CDR3 is TGTGCCAGCAGCTTGGGGACAGGGGACTCCTACAATGAGCAGTTCTTC.

V and J are TRBV19 and TRBJ2-7; 12 bases fit TRBD1. This CDR3 comprises 18 residues. V gave up 3 bases and J gave up 2 bases; unmatched junction bases: 11. Germline lookup yields CDR1 LNHDA and CDR2 SQIVND (reference sequence). The chain's CDR3 is CASSIQKGDRGLPYEQYF. In DNA, the CDR3 is TGTGCCAGTAGTATTCAAAAAGGGGACAGGGGGCTTCCCTACGAGCAGTACTTC.

The genes are TRBV30 and TRBJ1-1; TRBD1 agrees at 8 bases. Germline CDR1 is GTSNPN and CDR2 is SVGIG (reference sequence). The J segment lost 4 bases and the V segment lost 2 bases, leaving 6 bases of the junction unmatched. The CDR3 has 14 residues. The chain's CDR3 is CAWSPHRGTTEAFF. CDR3 nucleotide sequence: TGTGCCTGGAGTCCTCACAGGGGGACCACTGAAGCTTTCTTT.

This clone was observed a handful of times. The chain employs TRBV9 and TRBJ1-2, with TRBD1 matching 9 bases. The CDR3 is 15 amino acids. Trimming at V came to 3 bases and at J to 1 base, leaving 4 bases not matched to a gene. CDR1 and CDR2 (germline): SGDLS, YYNGEE. The CDR3 is CASSADRGLNYGYTF. The CDR3 bases are TGTGCCAGCAGCGCGGACAGGGGCCTTAACTATGGCTACACCTTC.

The chain recombines TRBV28 with TRBJ1-4; 8 nucleotides align to TRBD1. In germline, CDR1 is MDHEN, CDR2 SYDVKM. The CDR3 has 14 amino acids. V shed 5 bases, J shed 7 bases, and the junction held 6 bases outside the gene matches. The chain's CDR3 is CASSPGGSGEKLFF. CDR3 coding DNA: TGTGCCAGCAGTCCAGGGGGCAGTGGTGAAAAACTGTTTTTT. The full variable domain, with the rest looked up from reference TRBV28 and TRBJ1-4, is DVKVTQSSRYLVKRTGEKVFLECVQDMDHENMFWYRQDPGLGLRLIYFSYDVKMKEKGDIPEGYSVSREKKERFSLILESASTNQTSMYLCASSPGGSGEKLFFGSGTQLSVL.